The following is a T cell receptor (beta chain) sequence with its context. Its antigen is as yet unknown. Per germline, CDR1 SGHRS and CDR2 YFSETQ. This CDR3 has 20 residues. Unmatched junction bases numbered 15, after V lost 0 bases and J lost 3 bases. The data belong to a study of cytomegalovirus exposure and HLA in healthy donors. Whole-study results and caveats: Specificity for CMV antigens was confirmed in vitro for a few of the CMV-associated chains. The finding came from a later analysis; first-cohort TCR clusters tended to co-occur in the 95 to 150 validation repertoires. Reportedly, diagnosis of cytomegalovirus status by the classifier showed high specificity and sensitivity. The study flagged about 150 TCR beta chains as cytomegalovirus-associated.

Some clones are missing from TCRdb's copy, which holds only in-frame ones; the method was immunoSEQ multiplex PCR. The table has about 350,000 clones, 75% to 90% seen once. The receptor's source is a woman in her 30s in good health and CMV-seropositive. The rearrangement uses TRBV5-1 and TRBJ2-6, with 7 bases aligning to TRBD2. Sequencing input: PBMCs. This CDR3 reads CASSLALLAARGSGANVLTF. The CDR3 DNA sequence: TGCGCCAGCAGCTTGGCACTATTGGCGGCGCGGGGGAGTGGGGCCAACGTCCTGACTTTC.